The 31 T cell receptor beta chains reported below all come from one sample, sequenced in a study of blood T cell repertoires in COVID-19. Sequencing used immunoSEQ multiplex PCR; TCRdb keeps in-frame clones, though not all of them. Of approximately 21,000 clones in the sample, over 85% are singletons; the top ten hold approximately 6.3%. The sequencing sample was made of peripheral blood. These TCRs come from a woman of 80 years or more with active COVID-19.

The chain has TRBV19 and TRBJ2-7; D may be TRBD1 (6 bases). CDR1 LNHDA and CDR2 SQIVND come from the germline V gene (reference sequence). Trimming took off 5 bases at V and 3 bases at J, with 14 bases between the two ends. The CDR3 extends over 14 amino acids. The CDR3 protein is CASSVAGVDYEQYF. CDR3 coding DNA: TGTGCCAGTAGTGTTGCAGGGGTCGACTACGAGCAGTACTTC.

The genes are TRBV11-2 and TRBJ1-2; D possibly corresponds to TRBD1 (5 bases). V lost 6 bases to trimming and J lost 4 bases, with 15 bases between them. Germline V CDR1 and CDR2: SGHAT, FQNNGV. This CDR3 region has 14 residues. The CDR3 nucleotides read TGTGCCAGCAGACTGGGGGGTATCGGCTATGGCTACACCTTC. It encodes CASRLGGIGYGYTF. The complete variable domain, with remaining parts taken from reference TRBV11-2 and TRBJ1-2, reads EAGVAQSPRYKIIEKRQSVAFWCNPISGHATLYWYQQILGQGPKLLIQFQNNGVVDDSQLPKDRFSAERLKGVDSTLKIQPAKLEDSAVYLCASRLGGIGYGYTFGSGTRLTVV.

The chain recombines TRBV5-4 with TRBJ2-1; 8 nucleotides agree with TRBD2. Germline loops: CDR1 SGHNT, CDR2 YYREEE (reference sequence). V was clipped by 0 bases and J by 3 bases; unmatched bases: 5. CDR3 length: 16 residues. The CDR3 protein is CASSLAGGAGYNEQFF. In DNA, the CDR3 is TGTGCCAGCAGCTTGGCCGGGGGGGCAGGCTACAATGAGCAGTTCTTC.

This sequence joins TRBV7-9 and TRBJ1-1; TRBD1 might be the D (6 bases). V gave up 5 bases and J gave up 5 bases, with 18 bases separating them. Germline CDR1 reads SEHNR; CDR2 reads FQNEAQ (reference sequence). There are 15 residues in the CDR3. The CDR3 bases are TGTGCCAGCAGCCGTCAGGGGCTGGATGTTACTGAAGCTTTCTTT. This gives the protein CASSRQGLDVTEAFF.

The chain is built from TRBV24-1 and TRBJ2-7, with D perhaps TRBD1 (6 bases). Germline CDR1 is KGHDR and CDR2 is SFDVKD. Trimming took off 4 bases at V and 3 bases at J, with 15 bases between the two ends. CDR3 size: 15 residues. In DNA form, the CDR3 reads TGTGCCACCAGTGAACTCGGACAGCTAGACTACGAGCAGTACTTC. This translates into CATSELGQLDYEQYF.

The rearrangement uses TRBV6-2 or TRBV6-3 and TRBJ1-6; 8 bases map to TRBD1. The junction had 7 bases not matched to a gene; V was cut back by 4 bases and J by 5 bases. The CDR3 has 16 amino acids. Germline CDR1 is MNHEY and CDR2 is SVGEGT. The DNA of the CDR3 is TGTGCCAGCAGTTTCCAGGGGGCCGTACATAATTCACCCCTCCACTTT. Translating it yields CASSFQGAVHNSPLHF.

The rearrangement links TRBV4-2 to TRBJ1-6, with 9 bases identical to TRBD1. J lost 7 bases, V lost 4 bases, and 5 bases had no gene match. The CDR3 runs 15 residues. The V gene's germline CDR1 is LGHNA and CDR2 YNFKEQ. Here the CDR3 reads CASSPDRGENSPLHF. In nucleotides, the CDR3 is TGTGCCAGCAGCCCCGACAGGGGGGAAAATTCACCCCTCCACTTT.

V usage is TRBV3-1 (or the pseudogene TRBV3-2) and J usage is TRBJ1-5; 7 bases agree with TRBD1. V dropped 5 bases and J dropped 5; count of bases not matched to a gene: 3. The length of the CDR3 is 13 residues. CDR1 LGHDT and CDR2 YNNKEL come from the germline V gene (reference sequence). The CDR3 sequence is CASSSTGDQPQHF. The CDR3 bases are TGTGCCAGCAGCTCCACAGGGGATCAGCCCCAGCATTTT.

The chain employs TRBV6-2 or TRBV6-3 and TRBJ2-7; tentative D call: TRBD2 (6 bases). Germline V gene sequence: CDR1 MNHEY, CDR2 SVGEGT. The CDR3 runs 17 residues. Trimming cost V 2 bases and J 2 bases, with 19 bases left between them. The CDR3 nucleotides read TGTGCCAGCAGTTACCCAAATTTGCGCGGGACCACCTACGAGCAGTACTTC. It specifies CASSYPNLRGTTYEQYF.

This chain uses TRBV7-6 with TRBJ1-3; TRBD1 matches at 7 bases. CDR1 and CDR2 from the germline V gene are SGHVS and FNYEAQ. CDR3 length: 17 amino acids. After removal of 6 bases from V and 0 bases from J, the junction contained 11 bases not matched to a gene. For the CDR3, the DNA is TGTGCCAGCAGGGGTCGGGACAGCGATTCCTCTGGAAACACCATATATTTT. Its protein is CASRGRDSDSSGNTIYF. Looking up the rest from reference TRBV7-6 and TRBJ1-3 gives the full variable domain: GAGVSQSPRYKVTKRGQDVALRCDPISGHVSLYWYRQALGQGPEFLTYFNYEAQQDKSGLPNDRFSAERPEGSISTLTIQRTEQRDSAMYRCASRGRDSDSSGNTIYFGEGSWLTVV.

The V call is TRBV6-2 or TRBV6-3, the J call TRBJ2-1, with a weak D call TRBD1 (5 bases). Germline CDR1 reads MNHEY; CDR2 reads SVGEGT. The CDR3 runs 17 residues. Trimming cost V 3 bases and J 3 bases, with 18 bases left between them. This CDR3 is CASSYQASGHVYNEQFF. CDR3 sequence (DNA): TGTGCCAGCAGTTATCAGGCATCAGGGCACGTCTACAATGAGCAGTTCTTC.

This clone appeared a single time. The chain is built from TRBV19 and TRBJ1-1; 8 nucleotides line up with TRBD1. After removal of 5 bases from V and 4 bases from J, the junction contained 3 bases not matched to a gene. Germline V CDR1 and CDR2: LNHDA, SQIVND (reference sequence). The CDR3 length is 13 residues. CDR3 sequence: CASSDTGGTEAFF. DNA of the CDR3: TGTGCCAGTAGTGATACAGGGGGCACTGAAGCTTTCTTT.

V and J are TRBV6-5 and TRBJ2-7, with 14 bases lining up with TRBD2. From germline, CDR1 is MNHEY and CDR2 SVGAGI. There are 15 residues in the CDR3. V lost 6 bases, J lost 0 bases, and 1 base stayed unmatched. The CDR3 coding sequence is TGTGCCAGCAGCGGGACTAGCGGGGGCTCCTACGAGCAGTACTTC. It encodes CASSGTSGGSYEQYF.

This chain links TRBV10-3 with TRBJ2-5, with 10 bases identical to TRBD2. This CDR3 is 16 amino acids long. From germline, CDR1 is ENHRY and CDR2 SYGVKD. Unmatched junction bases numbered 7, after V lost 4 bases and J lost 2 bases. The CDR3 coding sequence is TGTGCCATCAGTGCTACTAGCGGGGTGGGTCAAGAGACCCAGTACTTC. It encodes CAISATSGVGQETQYF.

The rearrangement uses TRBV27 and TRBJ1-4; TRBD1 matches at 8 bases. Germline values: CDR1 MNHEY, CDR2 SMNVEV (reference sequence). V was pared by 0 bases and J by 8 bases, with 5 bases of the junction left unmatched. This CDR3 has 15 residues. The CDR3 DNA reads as TGTGCCAGCAGTTTATCATCTGGGACAGGCGAAAAACTGTTTTTT. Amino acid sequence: CASSLSSGTGEKLFF.

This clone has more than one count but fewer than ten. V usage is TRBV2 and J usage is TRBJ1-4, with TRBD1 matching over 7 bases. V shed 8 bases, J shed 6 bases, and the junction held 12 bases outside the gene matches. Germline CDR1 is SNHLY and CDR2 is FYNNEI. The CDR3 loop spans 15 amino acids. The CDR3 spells CASGAQQGFYEKLFF. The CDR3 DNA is TGTGCCAGCGGAGCTCAACAGGGGTTTTATGAAAAACTGTTTTTT.

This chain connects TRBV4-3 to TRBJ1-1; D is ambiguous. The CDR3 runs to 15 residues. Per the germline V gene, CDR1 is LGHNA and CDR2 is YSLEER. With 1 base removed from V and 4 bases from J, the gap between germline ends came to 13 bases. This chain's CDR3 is CASSQGPSPGTEAFF. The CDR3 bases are TGCGCCAGCAGCCAAGGTCCATCTCCGGGCACTGAAGCTTTCTTT.

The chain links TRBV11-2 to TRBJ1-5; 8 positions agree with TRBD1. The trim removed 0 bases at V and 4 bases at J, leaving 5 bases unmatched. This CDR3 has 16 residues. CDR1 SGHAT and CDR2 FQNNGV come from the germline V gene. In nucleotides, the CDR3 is TGTGCCAGCAGCTTAGATATTCGACAGGGGAATCAGCCCCAGCATTTT. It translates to CASSLDIRQGNQPQHF.

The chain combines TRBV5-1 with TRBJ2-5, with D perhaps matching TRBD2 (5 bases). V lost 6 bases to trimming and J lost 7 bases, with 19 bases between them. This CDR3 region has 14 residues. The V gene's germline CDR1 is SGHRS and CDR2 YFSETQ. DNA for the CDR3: TGCGCCAGCAATGAGGGCTCCCCGATATCGACCCAGTACTTC. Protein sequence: CASNEGSPISTQYF. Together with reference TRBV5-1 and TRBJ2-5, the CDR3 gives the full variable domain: KAGVTQTPRYLIKTRGQQVTLSCSPISGHRSVSWYQQTPGQGLQFLFEYFSETQRNKGNFPGRFSGRQFSNSRSEMNVSTLELGDSALYLCASNEGSPISTQYFGPGTRLLVL.

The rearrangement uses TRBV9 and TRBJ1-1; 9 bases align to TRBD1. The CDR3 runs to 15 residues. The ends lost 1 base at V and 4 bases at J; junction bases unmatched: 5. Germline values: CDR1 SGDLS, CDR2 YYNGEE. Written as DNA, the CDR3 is TGTGCCAGCAGCGTAAGTGGGACAGGGACCACTGAAGCTTTCTTT. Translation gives CASSVSGTGTTEAFF. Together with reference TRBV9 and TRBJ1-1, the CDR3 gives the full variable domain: DSGVTQTPKHLITATGQRVTLRCSPRSGDLSVYWYQQSLDQGLQFLIQYYNGEERAKGNILERFSAQQFPDLHSELNLSSLELGDSALYFCASSVSGTGTTEAFFGQGTRLTVV.

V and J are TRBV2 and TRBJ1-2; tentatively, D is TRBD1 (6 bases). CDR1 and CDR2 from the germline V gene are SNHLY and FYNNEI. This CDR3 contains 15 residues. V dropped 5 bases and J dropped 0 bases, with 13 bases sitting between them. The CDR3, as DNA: TGTGCCAGCAGTCTATCGGGACACGCTAACTATGGCTACACCTTC. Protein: CASSLSGHANYGYTF. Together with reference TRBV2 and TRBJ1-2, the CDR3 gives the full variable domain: EPEVTQTPSHQVTQMGQEVILRCVPISNHLYFYWYRQILGQKVEFLVSFYNNEISEKSEIFDDQFSVERPDGSNFTLKIRSTKLEDSAMYFCASSLSGHANYGYTFGSGTRLTVV.

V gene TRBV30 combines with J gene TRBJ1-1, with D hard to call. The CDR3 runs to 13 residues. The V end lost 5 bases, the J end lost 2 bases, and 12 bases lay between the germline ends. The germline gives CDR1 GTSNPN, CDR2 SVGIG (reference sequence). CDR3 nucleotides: TGTGCCTGGGCCACACAATTAAACACTGAAGCTTTCTTT. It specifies CAWATQLNTEAFF.

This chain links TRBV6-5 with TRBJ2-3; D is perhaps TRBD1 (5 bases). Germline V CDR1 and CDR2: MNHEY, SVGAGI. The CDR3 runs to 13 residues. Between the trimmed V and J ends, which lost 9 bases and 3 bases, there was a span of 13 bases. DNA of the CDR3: TGTGCCAGTACAGGCTTTGTAACAGATACGCAGTATTTT. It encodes CASTGFVTDTQYF.

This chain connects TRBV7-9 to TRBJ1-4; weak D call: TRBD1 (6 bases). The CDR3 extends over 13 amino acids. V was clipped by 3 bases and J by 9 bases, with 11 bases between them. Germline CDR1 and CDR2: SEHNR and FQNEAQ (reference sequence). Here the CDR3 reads CASSFGQSQKLFF. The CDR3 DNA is TGTGCCAGCAGCTTCGGACAGTCTCAAAAACTGTTTTTT.

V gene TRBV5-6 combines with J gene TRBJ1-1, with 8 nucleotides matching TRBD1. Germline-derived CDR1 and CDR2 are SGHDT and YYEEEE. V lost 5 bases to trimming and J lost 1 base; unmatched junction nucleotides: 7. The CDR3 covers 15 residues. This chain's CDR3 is CASRVGGQENTEAFF. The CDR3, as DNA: TGTGCCAGCAGGGTGGGGGGACAGGAGAACACTGAAGCTTTCTTT.

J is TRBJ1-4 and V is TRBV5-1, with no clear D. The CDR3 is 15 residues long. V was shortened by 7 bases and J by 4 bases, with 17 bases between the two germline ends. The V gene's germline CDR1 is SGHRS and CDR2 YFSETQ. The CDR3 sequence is CASAPVPGFNEKLFF. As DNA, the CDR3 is TGCGCCAGCGCCCCGGTCCCCGGTTTTAATGAAAAACTGTTTTTT.

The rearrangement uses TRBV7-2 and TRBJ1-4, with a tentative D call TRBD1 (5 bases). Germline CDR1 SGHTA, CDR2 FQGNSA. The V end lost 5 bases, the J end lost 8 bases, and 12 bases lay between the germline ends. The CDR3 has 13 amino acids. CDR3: CASSPAGGEKLFF. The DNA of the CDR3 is TGTGCCAGCAGCCCAGCCGGGGGGGAAAAACTGTTTTTT.

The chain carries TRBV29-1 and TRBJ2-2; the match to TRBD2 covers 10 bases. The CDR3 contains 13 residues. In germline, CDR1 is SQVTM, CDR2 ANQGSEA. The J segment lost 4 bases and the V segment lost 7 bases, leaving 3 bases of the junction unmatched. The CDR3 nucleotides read TGCAGCGCCAGGACTAGCGGCACCGGGGAGCTGTTTTTT. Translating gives CSARTSGTGELFF.

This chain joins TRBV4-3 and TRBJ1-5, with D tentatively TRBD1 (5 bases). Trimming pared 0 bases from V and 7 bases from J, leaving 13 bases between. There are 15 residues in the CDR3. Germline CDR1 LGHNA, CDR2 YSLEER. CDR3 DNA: TGCGCCAGCAGCCAAGATGTGGGGAAGGGGCAGCCCCAGCATTTT. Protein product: CASSQDVGKGQPQHF.

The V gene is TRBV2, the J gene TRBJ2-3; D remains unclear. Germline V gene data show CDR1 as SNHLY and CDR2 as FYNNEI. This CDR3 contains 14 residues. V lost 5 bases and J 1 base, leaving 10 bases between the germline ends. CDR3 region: CASSLQIRTDTQYF. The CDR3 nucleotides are TGTGCCAGCAGTCTACAGATTCGCACAGATACGCAGTATTTT.

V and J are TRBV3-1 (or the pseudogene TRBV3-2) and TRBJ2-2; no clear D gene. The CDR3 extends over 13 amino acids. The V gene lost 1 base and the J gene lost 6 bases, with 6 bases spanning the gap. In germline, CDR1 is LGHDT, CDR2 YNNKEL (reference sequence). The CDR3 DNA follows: TGTGCCAGCAGCCAAGTCGGGTCCGGGGAGCTGTTTTTT. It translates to CASSQVGSGELFF.